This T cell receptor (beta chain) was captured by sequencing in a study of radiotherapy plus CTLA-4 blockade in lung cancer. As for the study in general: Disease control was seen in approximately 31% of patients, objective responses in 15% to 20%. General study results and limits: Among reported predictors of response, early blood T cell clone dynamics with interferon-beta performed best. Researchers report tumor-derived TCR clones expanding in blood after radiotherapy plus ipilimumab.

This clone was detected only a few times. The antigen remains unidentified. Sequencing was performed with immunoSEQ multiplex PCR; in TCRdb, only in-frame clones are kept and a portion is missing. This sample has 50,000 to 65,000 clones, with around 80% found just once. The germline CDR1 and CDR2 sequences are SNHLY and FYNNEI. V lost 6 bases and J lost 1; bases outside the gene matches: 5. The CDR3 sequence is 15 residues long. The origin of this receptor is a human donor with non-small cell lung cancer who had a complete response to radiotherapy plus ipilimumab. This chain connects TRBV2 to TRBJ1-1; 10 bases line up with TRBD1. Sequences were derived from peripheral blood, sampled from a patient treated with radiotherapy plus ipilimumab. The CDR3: CASRMGQGPNTEAFF. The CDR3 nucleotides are TGTGCCAGCAGGATGGGACAGGGGCCGAACACTGAAGCTTTCTTT.